These 24 T cell receptor beta chains came from one sample sequenced in a study of cytomegalovirus exposure and HLA in healthy donors. The primer mix had 60 Vbeta and 13 Jbeta primers. Repertoires were generated with immunoSEQ multiplex PCR, while TCRdb's copy carries only in-frame clones and drops some. Of 85,000 to 95,000 clones in the sample, 60% to 80% are singletons; the top ten hold about 6.7%. The sample comprised PBMCs. Receptors originate from a woman aged 25 to 39 in good health and CMV-seronegative.

The chain employs TRBV29-1 and TRBJ2-3; no firm D call. Trimming removed 7 bases at V and 8 bases at J, with 16 bases between. CDR3 length: 12 amino acids. Germline V gene data show CDR1 as SQVTM and CDR2 as ANQGSEA. For the CDR3, the DNA is TGCAGCGCCGTTGCGGCCCCTGGTACGCAGTATTTT. As protein: CSAVAAPGTQYF.

This clone has a handful of counts. At one boundary the junction diverges from the germline segment, which might be a read error. The CDR3: CATSRDSLLRPRF. As DNA, the CDR3 is TGTGCCACCAGCAGAGATTCCCTCTTGAGGCCGAGATTT. The gene calls are TRBV15 and TRBJ1-5; D uncertain. Germline V gives CDR1 LNHNV, CDR2 YYDKDF (reference sequence). The CDR3 runs to 13 residues. Combining the CDR3 with reference TRBV15 and TRBJ1-5 gives the whole variable domain DAMVIQNPRYQVTQFGKPVTLSCSQTLNHNVMYWYQQKSSQAPKLLFHYYDKDFNNEADTPDNFQSRRPNTSFCFLDIRSPGLGDTAMYLCATSRDSLLRPRFGDGTRLSIL.

The chain links TRBV9 to TRBJ2-5; TRBD2 agrees at 13 bases. Germline CDR1 and CDR2: SGDLS and YYNGEE. CDR3 length equals 16 residues. Trimming cost V 3 bases and J 4 bases; bases outside gene matches: 6. CDR3 bases: TGTGCCAGCAGCGGACTAGCGGGGGGACCTATAGAGACCCAGTACTTC. Protein: CASSGLAGGPIETQYF.

CDR3 sequence (DNA): TGTGCCAGCAGCTTGCAGGGGGCAGATACGCAGTATTTT. Protein product: CASSLQGADTQYF. The V gene is TRBV5-4, the J gene TRBJ2-3; 7 bases line up with TRBD1. There are 13 residues in the CDR3. Germline V gene sequence: CDR1 SGHNT, CDR2 YYREEE (reference sequence). V gave up 1 base and J gave up 4 bases; unmatched junction bases: 0.

This chain connects TRBV21-1 to TRBJ2-7; the table's D gene call, TRBD2, was not cross checked with the DNA. TRBV21-1 constitutes a pseudogene. This CDR3 comprises 17 residues. The CDR3 DNA reads as TGTGCCAGCAGCAAAGGCCGGGGCGGGGCTGAAGTCTACGAGCAGTACTTC. Translation gives CASSKGRGGAEVYEQYF.

The genes are TRBV5-1 and TRBJ2-3, with 12 bases matching TRBD1. From germline, CDR1 is SGHRS and CDR2 YFSETQ. The CDR3 totals 15 residues. With 3 bases clipped from V and 4 bases from J, the junction kept 3 bases outside the gene matches. The CDR3, as DNA: TGCGCCAGCAGCTACGGGACAGGGGGCCCAGATACGCAGTATTTT. It yields the protein CASSYGTGGPDTQYF.

The rearrangement uses TRBV19 and TRBJ1-2, with D unresolved. This CDR3 has 14 amino acids. Trimming took 5 bases from V and 4 from J, leaving 14 bases between them. In germline, CDR1 is LNHDA, CDR2 SQIVND (reference sequence). CDR3 DNA: TGTGCCAGTAGTCCCCATGCAGTGCTCTATGGCTACACCTTC. This codes for CASSPHAVLYGYTF.

V gene TRBV10-3 combines with J gene TRBJ2-7, with 7 bases fitting TRBD1. The CDR3 has 15 residues. V lost 6 bases to trimming and J lost 0 bases; unmatched junction nucleotides: 8. Per the germline V gene, CDR1 is ENHRY and CDR2 is SYGVKD. The CDR3 sequence: CAIREGTASSYEQYF. The CDR3, as DNA: TGTGCCATCAGAGAAGGGACAGCGAGCTCCTACGAGCAGTACTTC.

The J gene is TRBJ2-3, the V gene TRBV6-4; 7 bases line up with TRBD2. The CDR3 covers 15 residues. The germline V gene has CDR1 MRHNA and CDR2 SNTAGT. Trimming cost V 4 bases and J 2 bases; bases outside gene matches: 6. The CDR3 DNA reads as TGTGCCAGCAGTGGGCAGGGACTATTCACAGATACGCAGTATTTT. Amino acids: CASSGQGLFTDTQYF.

The genes are TRBV7-8 and TRBJ2-1; 11 bases are a match to TRBD2. The CDR3 loop spans 14 amino acids. The J segment lost 5 bases and the V segment lost 5 bases, leaving 2 bases of the junction unmatched. CDR1 SGHVS and CDR2 FQNEAQ come from the germline V gene. The DNA of the CDR3 is TGTGCCAGCAGCCAGGGACTAGCGGACAATGAGCAGTTCTTC. This translates into CASSQGLADNEQFF.

V gene TRBV19 combines with J gene TRBJ1-2; 7 nucleotides match TRBD1. After removal of 5 bases from V and 4 bases from J, the junction contained 4 bases not matched to a gene. This CDR3 spans 13 amino acids. Germline-derived CDR1 and CDR2 are LNHDA and SQIVND (reference sequence). The chain's CDR3 is CASSPGTAYGYTF. The DNA for the CDR3 is TGTGCCAGTAGTCCCGGGACAGCCTATGGCTACACCTTC.

The gene calls are TRBV2 and TRBJ2-3; no firm D call. This CDR3 is built from 11 residues. V was shortened by 9 bases and J by 4 bases, with 8 bases between the two germline ends. CDR1 and CDR2 from the germline V gene are SNHLY and FYNNEI. CDR3: CASPLSDTQYF. The CDR3 DNA reads TGTGCCAGTCCTCTATCAGATACGCAGTATTTT.

In its sample, this clone was seen once. The V gene is TRBV6-5, the J gene TRBJ2-2, with TRBD2 matching 8 bases. Germline V lookup: CDR1 MNHEY, CDR2 SVGAGI. This CDR3 is built from 15 residues. The V segment lost 10 bases and the J segment 3 bases; nucleotides outside the gene matches: 10. Written as DNA, the CDR3 is TGTGCCACCAAAACCGGGACTAGTTACACCGGGGAGCTGTTTTTT. Translating it yields CATKTGTSYTGELFF.

The rearrangement uses TRBV7-9 and TRBJ2-7; 7 bases line up with TRBD1. CDR3 length: 12 amino acids. With 4 bases clipped from V and 5 bases from J, the junction kept 2 bases outside the gene matches. Germline values: CDR1 SEHNR, CDR2 FQNEAQ (reference sequence). CDR3 amino acids: CASSSQGNEQYF. The CDR3 DNA reads TGTGCCAGCAGCTCACAGGGGAACGAGCAGTACTTC.

This chain joins TRBV28 and TRBJ1-2; tentatively, D is TRBD1 (5 bases). Per the germline V gene, CDR1 is MDHEN and CDR2 is SYDVKM. V was pared by 7 bases and J by 2 bases, with 5 bases between. The CDR3 has 11 residues. The CDR3 DNA sequence: TGTGCCAGCAAGGGGAACTATGGCTACACCTTC. This codes for CASKGNYGYTF.

This sequence joins TRBV14 and TRBJ1-3, with unresolved D. The germline gives CDR1 SGHDN, CDR2 FVKESK. Trimming stripped 0 bases from V and 1 base from J, with 7 bases between. There are 15 residues in the CDR3. CDR3 bases: TGTGCCAGCAGCCAAGATTTCAGTTCTGGAAACACCATATATTTT. The encoded protein is CASSQDFSSGNTIYF.

This clone was counted between two and nine times. V usage is TRBV7-2 and J usage is TRBJ2-7, with a tentative D call TRBD2 (5 bases). CDR1 SGHTA and CDR2 FQGNSA come from the germline V gene. Trimming cost V 1 base and J 1 base, with 11 bases left between them. The CDR3 sequence is 15 residues long. The CDR3 DNA reads TGTGCCAGCAGCTTAGGGGGAGCCCAGTCCTACGAGCAGTACTTC. It codes for CASSLGGAQSYEQYF.

This clone occurred a few times. CDR3 amino acids: CASSVTGALNQPQHF. The CDR3 DNA reads as TGTGCCAGCAGCGTAACAGGAGCCCTCAATCAGCCCCAGCATTTT. This chain joins TRBV9 and TRBJ1-5; TRBD1 might be the D (5 bases). Germline V gene data show CDR1 as SGDLS and CDR2 as YYNGEE. The CDR3 extends over 15 amino acids. The V end was cut by 1 base, the J end by 3 bases, with 11 bases between. The whole variable domain, filled in from reference TRBV9 and TRBJ1-5, reads DSGVTQTPKHLITATGQRVTLRCSPRSGDLSVYWYQQSLDQGLQFLIQYYNGEERAKGNILERFSAQQFPDLHSELNLSSLELGDSALYFCASSVTGALNQPQHFGDGTRLSIL.

The CDR3 DNA is TGTGCCAGCAGTGAAGCAGGGCAGGGGGCGCGGGATGAGCAGTTCTTC. Residues: CASSEAGQGARDEQFF. The rearrangement joins TRBV6-1 to TRBJ2-1, with 8 bases that match TRBD1. CDR3 length: 16 amino acids. CDR1 is MNHNS and CDR2 is SASEGT in the germline V gene. V lost 0 bases and J lost 8; bases outside the gene matches: 9.

With regard to this clone: Other DNA sequences within the sample encode an identical CDR3. This chain links TRBV29-1 with TRBJ2-5, with TRBD2 identical over 8 bases. The CDR3 loop spans 12 amino acids. Trimming removed 6 bases from V and 2 bases from J; junction bases left unmatched: 2. Germline V gene sequence: CDR1 SQVTM, CDR2 ANQGSEA. CDR3 coding DNA: TGCAGCGTCTTAGCGGGGCAAGAGACCCAGTACTTC. Translation gives CSVLAGQETQYF.

The chain combines TRBV7-8 with TRBJ1-3; no definite D call. The V end was cut by 2 bases, the J end by 1 base, with 6 bases between. The CDR3 consists of 14 residues. Looked up from germline, CDR1 is SGHVS and CDR2 is FQNEAQ. The CDR3 region is CASSLQESGNTIYF. In DNA form, the CDR3 reads TGTGCCAGCAGCTTACAGGAATCTGGAAACACCATATATTTT.

V is TRBV10-3 and J is TRBJ2-7, with 10 bases identical to TRBD2. CDR3 length: 16 amino acids. The V segment lost 0 bases and the J segment 2 bases; nucleotides outside the gene matches: 4. Germline lookup yields CDR1 ENHRY and CDR2 SYGVKD. The CDR3 sequence is CAISESTSGIPYEQYF. Here the CDR3 DNA reads TGTGCCATCAGTGAGTCTACTAGCGGGATTCCCTACGAGCAGTACTTC.

This clone showed up just a few times. The chain carries TRBV11-2 and TRBJ2-3; 8 bases agree with TRBD2. Germline V lookup: CDR1 SGHAT, CDR2 FQNNGV. This CDR3 contains 14 residues. J was trimmed by 1 base and V by 5 bases; bases with no gene match: 2. The CDR3 spells CASSRGLGTDTQYF. CDR3 coding DNA: TGTGCCAGCAGCAGGGGACTAGGCACAGATACGCAGTATTTT.

V and J are TRBV2 and TRBJ2-2, with TRBD1 as a possible D gene (5 bases). The germline V and J ends were trimmed by 8 bases and 4 bases, with 14 bases remaining between them. This CDR3 spans 14 amino acids. Germline lookup yields CDR1 SNHLY and CDR2 FYNNEI. The CDR3 DNA reads TGTGCCAGCGGGCGACAGACGGGCACCGGGGAGCTGTTTTTT. Protein product: CASGRQTGTGELFF. The whole variable domain, remainder taken from reference TRBV2 and TRBJ2-2, is EPEVTQTPSHQVTQMGQEVILRCVPISNHLYFYWYRQILGQKVEFLVSFYNNEISEKSEIFDDQFSVERPDGSNFTLKIRSTKLEDSAMYFCASGRQTGTGELFFGEGSRLTVL.